A selection of T cell receptor beta chains follows, all from one sample in a study of T cells in Graves' hyperthyroidism and ophthalmopathy. MiXCR, run by TCRdb on the multiplex PCR reads, gives a single entry per CDR3 protein. The table records fewer than 700,000 distinct CDR3 sequences, roughly 16% of them present only once. Sequenced input: blood. These receptors were obtained from a woman in her 30s with Graves' hyperthyroidism. Each CDR3 is given with its conserved first and last residue. D genes are given only for firm matches. Expanded clones get a size class; other rows say once, few or many, or leave the size out.

J gene | D gene | V gene | clone size | CDR3 protein | CDR3 DNA
TRBJ2-4 | - | TRBV12-3/TRBV12-4 | - | CASSYGKAKNIQYF | TGTGCCAGCAGTTACGGGAAGGCCAAAAACATTCAGTACTTC
TRBJ2-7 | - | TRBV28 | many | CASSYGRGAYEQYF | TGTGCCAGCAGTTACGGGAGAGGGGCCTACGAGCAGTACTTC
TRBJ2-1 | TRBD1 | TRBV7-6 | many | CASSLTNRGEQFF | TGTGCCAGCAGCTTAACAAACAGGGGCGAGCAGTTCTTC
TRBJ2-2 | TRBD1 | TRBV28 | few | CASRPTGLTGELFF | TGTGCCAGCAGGCCGACAGGGCTCACCGGGGAGCTGTTTTTT
TRBJ2-1 | TRBD2 | TRBV6-1 | many | CASTGGADRFYNEQFF | TGTGCCAGCACCGGGGGGGCTGACAGATTTTACAATGAGCAGTTCTTC
TRBJ2-1 | TRBD2 | TRBV11-2 | many | CASSSLLSGNYNEQFF | TGTGCCAGCAGCTCCTTGCTAAGCGGGAACTACAATGAGCAGTTCTTC
TRBJ2-2 | - | TRBV2 | - | CASSELGADTGELFF | TGTGCCAGCAGTGAATTGGGGGCGGACACCGGGGAGCTGTTTTTT
TRBJ1-1 | - | TRBV7-3 | - | CASSWTGGITEAFF | TGTGCCAGCAGCTGGACGGGGGGCATCACTGAAGCTTTCTTT
TRBJ1-2 | - | TRBV28 | - | CASSSPRDNYGYTF | TGTGCCAGCAGTTCACCTCGGGACAATTATGGCTACACCTTC
TRBJ2-1 | TRBD1 | TRBV6-1 | many | CASSEAEPYRGYEQFF | TGTGCCAGCAGTGAAGCGGAACCGTACAGGGGCTATGAGCAGTTCTTC
TRBJ1-1 | - | TRBV6-2/TRBV6-3 | many | CAGGGPKNTEAFF | TGTGCCGGGGGAGGGCCGAAGAACACTGAAGCTTTCTTT
TRBJ2-7 | TRBD1 | TRBV27 | many | CASSLSAGTGFLYSYEQYF | TGTGCCAGCAGTTTATCGGCCGGGACAGGTTTTTTATACTCCTACGAGCAGTACTTC
TRBJ2-3 | TRBD2 | TRBV27 | - | CASSGTSGGDTQYF | TGTGCCAGCTCCGGGACTAGCGGGGGTGATACGCAGTATTTT
TRBJ2-7 | TRBD1 | TRBV18 | many | CASSPDRGRHEQYF | TGTGCCAGCTCACCGGACAGGGGGCGGCACGAGCAGTACTTC
TRBJ2-1 | - | TRBV6-1 | many | CASTPMSGEQFF | TGTGCCAGCACCCCGATGTCGGGAGAGCAGTTCTTC
TRBJ2-7 | - | TRBV5-8 | - | CASSFGGFNEQYF | TGTGCCAGCAGCTTCGGAGGGTTCAACGAGCAGTACTTC
TRBJ2-4 | - | TRBV7-8 | - | CASSLGAYRGIAKNIQYF | TGTGCCAGCAGCTTAGGGGCTTATAGGGGCATTGCCAAAAACATTCAGTACTTC
TRBJ1-2 | - | TRBV3-1 | few | CASSHFGGPPNYGYTF | TGTGCCAGCAGCCATTTCGGTGGCCCTCCTAACTATGGCTACACCTTC
TRBJ2-1 | - | TRBV28 | - | CASSPAGDARPNEQFF | TGTGCCAGCAGTCCCGCTGGGGATGCGCGGCCCAATGAGCAGTTCTTC
TRBJ1-1 | - | TRBV28 | many | CASSLWAQGNTEAFF | TGTGCCAGCAGTTTATGGGCACAGGGGAACACTGAAGCTTTCTTT
TRBJ1-5 | TRBD1 | TRBV6-1 | - | CASSSGGENQPQHF | TGTGCCAGCAGTTCAGGGGGCGAGAATCAGCCCCAGCATTTT
TRBJ2-1 | - | TRBV7-9 | - | CASSLGGTGRGNEQFF | TGTGCCAGCAGCTTGGGGGGGACAGGAAGGGGGAATGAGCAGTTCTTC
TRBJ2-1 | TRBD2 | TRBV7-2 | - | CASSLKLAGVFNEQFF | TGTGCCAGCAGCCTCAAACTAGCGGGAGTTTTCAATGAGCAGTTCTTC
TRBJ2-1 | TRBD2 | TRBV20-1 | - | CSARDLRASGSNEQFF | TGCAGTGCTAGAGATCTGAGGGCTAGCGGGAGTAATGAGCAGTTCTTC
TRBJ1-2 | - | TRBV6-1 | - | CASSRSLNYGYTF | TGTGCCAGCAGCCGGTCACTTAACTATGGCTACACCTTC
TRBJ1-2 | TRBD1 | TRBV27 | many | CASSLGQGQGYTF | TGTGCCAGCAGTTTAGGCCAGGGACAGGGCTACACCTTC
TRBJ2-1 | TRBD2 | TRBV24-1 | - | CATSDFRREPYNEQFF | TGTGCCACCAGTGATTTTCGGCGGGAGCCCTACAATGAGCAGTTCTTC
TRBJ2-2 | - | TRBV19 | - | CASSIPGVAGELFF | TGTGCCAGTAGTATCCCGGGTGTGGCCGGGGAGCTGTTTTTT
TRBJ2-1 | TRBD2 | TRBV11-3 | many | CASSTRTSGSGGNEQFF | TGTGCCAGCAGCACACGGACTAGCGGGAGTGGCGGGAATGAGCAGTTCTTC
TRBJ1-6 | - | TRBV25-1 | - | CASQTNKRGLSSYNSPLHF | TGTGCCAGCCAAACCAACAAGAGGGGCTTAAGCTCCTATAATTCACCCCTCCACTTT
TRBJ2-7 | TRBD2 | TRBV7-2 | many | CASSFTGTSQQYF | TGTGCCAGCAGCTTTACCGGGACTAGCCAGCAGTACTTC
TRBJ2-7 | TRBD2 | TRBV27 | - | CASRELAGTIYEQYF | TGTGCCAGCAGAGAGCTAGCGGGGACGATATACGAGCAGTACTTC
TRBJ1-2 | - | TRBV12-5 | - | CASGSDGSYGYTF | TGTGCTAGTGGTTCGGACGGATCCTATGGCTACACCTTC
TRBJ2-4 | TRBD2 | TRBV9 | few | CASSDTSGAIQYF | TGTGCCAGCAGCGACACTAGCGGGGCTATTCAGTACTTC
TRBJ2-1 | - | TRBV15 | few | CATSGAPIGLFNEQFF | TGTGCCACCAGCGGTGCCCCAATCGGACTTTTCAATGAGCAGTTCTTC
TRBJ2-5 | - | TRBV11-2 | many | CASSLWSEETQYF | TGTGCCAGCAGCTTGTGGAGCGAAGAGACCCAGTACTTC
TRBJ2-3 | - | TRBV19 | - | CASISRGQRGEADTQYF | TGTGCCAGTATATCAAGGGGACAGCGGGGCGAGGCAGATACGCAGTATTTT
TRBJ2-1 | TRBD2 | TRBV29-1 | many | CSAVAGGHEQFF | TGCAGCGCAGTAGCGGGAGGCCATGAGCAGTTCTTC
TRBJ1-3 | - | TRBV3-1 | - | CASSQGGSSGSTIYF | TGTGCCAGCAGCCAAGGCGGATCCTCTGGAAGCACCATATATTTT
TRBJ2-7 | - | TRBV7-9 | few | CASSPPRAYEQYF | TGTGCCAGCAGCCCACCTAGGGCATACGAGCAGTACTTC
TRBJ1-1 | - | TRBV7-3 | - | CASSSTVGGEAFF | TGTGCCAGCAGCTCAACGGTAGGCGGAGAAGCTTTCTTT
TRBJ2-5 | TRBD1 | TRBV10-3 | - | CAISEDRVRQETQYF | TGTGCCATCAGTGAGGACAGGGTACGCCAAGAGACCCAGTACTTC
TRBJ2-5 | TRBD2 | TRBV2 | many | CASKGTSGRMKTQYF | TGTGCCAGCAAGGGGACTAGCGGGAGGATGAAGACCCAGTACTTC
TRBJ1-1 | - | TRBV7-9 | - | CASSLTGGGIIVAEAFF | TGTGCCAGCAGCTTAACCGGGGGAGGAATCATCGTCGCTGAAGCTTTCTTT
TRBJ1-6 | - | TRBV30 | - | CAWSVSPYGNSPLHF | TGTGCCTGGAGTGTGAGCCCCTACGGGAATTCACCCCTCCACTTT
TRBJ2-5 | - | TRBV5-1 | many | CASSFASETQYF | TGCGCCAGCAGCTTTGCATCAGAGACCCAGTACTTC
TRBJ2-7 | - | TRBV28 | - | CASLPEGDYYEQYF | TGTGCCTCCTTGCCTGAGGGCGACTACTACGAGCAGTACTTC
TRBJ1-5 | - | TRBV20-1 | - | CSARLPYQPQHF | TGCAGTGCTAGACTGCCTTATCAGCCCCAGCATTTT
TRBJ2-3 | TRBD1 | TRBV4-1 | few | CASSQGQGPTDTQYF | TGCGCCAGCAGCCAGGGACAGGGGCCCACAGATACGCAGTATTTT
TRBJ2-1 | TRBD2 | TRBV7-8 | few | CASSLLAGITISYNEQFF | TGTGCCAGCAGCCTCTTAGCGGGTATCACTATTTCCTACAATGAGCAGTTCTTC
TRBJ2-7 | - | TRBV30 | - | CAWSVPPPLTRSHEQYF | TGTGCCTGGAGTGTACCCCCGCCCCTAACTAGAAGCCACGAGCAGTACTTC
TRBJ2-3 | - | TRBV28 | many | CASSTDLTDTQYF | TGTGCCAGCAGTACGGACCTCACAGATACGCAGTATTTT
TRBJ2-7 | TRBD1 | TRBV29-1 | - | CSVGGQKFSYEQYF | TGCAGCGTTGGGGGACAGAAGTTCTCCTACGAGCAGTACTTC
TRBJ2-3 | - | TRBV7-2 | many | CASSRALNTDTQYF | TGTGCCAGCAGCCGTGCCCTAAACACAGATACGCAGTATTTT
TRBJ1-1 | - | TRBV12-5 | once | CASGLPQGRASF | TGTGCTAGTGGTTTGCCTCAGGGACGAGCTTCCTTT
TRBJ1-2 | - | TRBV20-1 | few | CSARDGIHGYTF | TGCAGTGCTAGAGATGGTATCCATGGCTACACCTTC
TRBJ1-6 | TRBD1 | TRBV3-1 | - | CASSRTGLRSPLHF | TGTGCCAGCAGCCGGACAGGTCTGCGATCACCCCTCCACTTT
TRBJ2-1 | TRBD1 | TRBV20-1 | many | CSAKRQGALNEQFF | TGCAGTGCTAAACGACAGGGGGCTTTGAATGAGCAGTTCTTC
TRBJ1-2 | TRBD1 | TRBV19 | many | CASSPTGTVGYTF | TGTGCCAGTAGTCCGACTGGGACAGTTGGCTACACCTTC